Below are 3 T cell receptor beta chains sequenced from a single sample in a study of T cell changes during pregnancy in multiple sclerosis. The data were produced by immunoSEQ multiplex PCR, yet TCRdb's version contains in-frame clones alone and is incomplete. The sample consists of tens of thousands of clones, approximately 92% of them appearing once. The sequencing used peripheral blood, collected in the third trimester of pregnancy. These receptors were taken from a female donor in good health, enrolled as a control in a pregnancy study.

The V gene is TRBV28, the J gene TRBJ2-1; weak D call: TRBD2 (5 bases). The CDR3 consists of 16 residues. Germline CDR1 and CDR2: MDHEN and SYDVKM. Trimming removed 6 bases at V and 4 bases at J, with 19 bases between. The chain's CDR3 is CASSPPRGSAYNEQFF. CDR3 coding DNA: TGTGCCAGCAGCCCCCCTCGGGGTAGCGCATACAATGAGCAGTTCTTC. The full variable domain, rest sourced from reference TRBV28 and TRBJ2-1, is DVKVTQSSRYLVKRTGEKVFLECVQDMDHENMFWYRQDPGLGLRLIYFSYDVKMKEKGDIPEGYSVSREKKERFSLILESASTNQTSMYLCASSPPRGSAYNEQFFGPGTRLTVL.

CDR3 in amino acids: CASSLEIAEQFF. The DNA for the CDR3 is TGTGCCAGCAGCCTTGAAATAGCGGAACAGTTCTTC. The chain combines TRBV5-4 with TRBJ2-1, with D perhaps matching TRBD2 (6 bases). There are 12 residues in the CDR3. The V and J ends lost 4 bases and 13 bases respectively, with 15 bases between them. Germline V CDR1 and CDR2: SGHNT, YYREEE (reference sequence). Filled out from reference TRBV5-4 and TRBJ2-1, the complete variable domain reads ETGVTQSPTHLIKTRGQQVTLRCSSQSGHNTVSWYQQALGQGPQFIFQYYREEENGRGNFPPRFSGLQFPNYSSELNVNALELDDSALYLCASSLEIAEQFFGPGTRLTVL.

The chain links TRBV25-1 to TRBJ2-2; 9 nucleotides match TRBD1. This CDR3 has 16 residues. From germline, CDR1 is MGHDK and CDR2 SYGVNS. V lost 4 bases to trimming and J lost 1 base; unmatched junction nucleotides: 4. The CDR3 coding sequence is TGTGCCAGCAGTGGGACAGGGGAGGGGAACACCGGGGAGCTGTTTTTT. Residues: CASSGTGEGNTGELFF.